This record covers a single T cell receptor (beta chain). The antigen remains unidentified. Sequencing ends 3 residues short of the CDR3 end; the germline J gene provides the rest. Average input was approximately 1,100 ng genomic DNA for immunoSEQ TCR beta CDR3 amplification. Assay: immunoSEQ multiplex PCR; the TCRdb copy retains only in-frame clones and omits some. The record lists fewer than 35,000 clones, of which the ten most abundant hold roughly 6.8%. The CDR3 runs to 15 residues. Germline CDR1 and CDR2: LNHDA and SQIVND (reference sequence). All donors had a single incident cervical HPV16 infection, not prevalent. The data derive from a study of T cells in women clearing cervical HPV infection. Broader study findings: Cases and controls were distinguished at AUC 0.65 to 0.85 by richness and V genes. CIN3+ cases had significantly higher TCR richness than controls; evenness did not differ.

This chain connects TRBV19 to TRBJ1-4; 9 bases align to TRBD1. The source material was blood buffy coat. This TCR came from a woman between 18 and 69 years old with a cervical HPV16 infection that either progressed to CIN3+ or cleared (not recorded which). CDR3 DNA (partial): TGTGCCAGTAGCCACGGGACAGGGTACGATTCACCA. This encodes CASSHGTGYDSP. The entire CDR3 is CASSHGTGYDSPLFF.